This T cell receptor beta chain was sequenced in a study of cytomegalovirus exposure and HLA in healthy donors. PCR primers comprised 60 Vbeta and 13 Jbeta primers. Sequenced by immunoSEQ multiplex PCR; TCRdb stores in-frame clones only, minus some. The table shows around 180,000 clones, with about 73% occurring only once. This clone was found a few times. What it recognizes is unknown. Study conclusions and caveats: Later genetic work tied a missense DCLRE1C variant to beta-chain V and J trimming.

The sequence was collected from a woman aged 45 to 65 in good health and CMV-seropositive. Sample: PBMCs.

The DNA of the CDR3 is TGTGCCAGCAGTGAGGAGGTTGTCTCTGAAGCTTTCTTT. Translated, it gives CASSEEVVSEAFF. The chain has TRBV6-1 and TRBJ1-1; no clear D. The CDR3 contains 13 residues. Trimming left V 3 bases short and J 6 bases short, with 11 bases between. Germline V lookup: CDR1 MNHNS, CDR2 SASEGT.